These T cell receptor beta chains were read from a single sample in a study of blood T cell repertoires in COVID-19. Sequenced by immunoSEQ multiplex PCR; TCRdb stores in-frame clones only, minus some. Of 120,000 to 150,000 clones listed, under 90% are singletons. The material sequenced was PBMCs or T cells enriched from blood (not recorded which). These receptors came from a man in his forties or fifties in a cohort exposed to, infected with or recovered from COVID-19 (not recorded which). Both conserved end residues are part of each CDR3. The order of the fields is V gene, clone size, J gene, CDR3 length, D gene, CDR3 protein, CDR3 DNA. The D gene is left open where the match is weak. Only some rows state a clone size, as once, few, many or a class for expanded clones.

V gene: TRBV27
clone size: few
J gene: TRBJ1-2
CDR3 length: 14
D gene: TRBD1
CDR3 protein: CASSFGQGSYGYTF
CDR3 DNA: TGTGCCAGCAGTTTTGGACAGGGGAGCTATGGCTACACCTTC

V gene: TRBV20-1
clone size: NA
J gene: TRBJ1-3
CDR3 length: 18
D gene: TRBD1
CDR3 protein: CSASSGQGLDYSGNTIYF
CDR3 DNA: TGCAGTGCTAGTTCGGGACAGGGGTTAGATTACTCTGGAAACACCATATATTTT

V gene: TRBV30
clone size: NA
J gene: TRBJ2-7
CDR3 length: 15
D gene: TRBD2
CDR3 protein: CAWRTSGSNSYEQYF
CDR3 DNA: TGTGCCTGGCGGACTAGCGGGAGCAACTCCTACGAGCAGTACTTC

V gene: TRBV19
clone size: once
J gene: TRBJ1-4
CDR3 length: 15
D gene: NA
CDR3 protein: CASKISGPTNEKLFF
CDR3 DNA: TGTGCCAGTAAAATAAGCGGGCCAACTAATGAAAAACTGTTTTTT

V gene: TRBV18
clone size: once
J gene: TRBJ2-3
CDR3 length: 13
D gene: NA
CDR3 protein: CASSPRGGDTQYF
CDR3 DNA: TGTGCCAGCTCACCAAGGGGGGGAGATACGCAGTATTTT

V gene: TRBV7-2
clone size: NA
J gene: TRBJ1-5
CDR3 length: 14
D gene: NA
CDR3 protein: CASSSLDSNQPQHF
CDR3 DNA: TGTGCCAGCAGCTCGCTGGACAGTAATCAGCCCCAGCATTTT

V gene: TRBV9
clone size: NA
J gene: TRBJ2-7
CDR3 length: 14
D gene: TRBD1
CDR3 protein: CASSAETGNNEQYF
CDR3 DNA: TGTGCCAGCAGCGCCGAGACAGGGAACAACGAGCAGTACTTC

V gene: TRBV2
clone size: NA
J gene: TRBJ2-1
CDR3 length: 14
D gene: NA
CDR3 protein: CASSDGDFPTEQFF
CDR3 DNA: TGTGCCAGCAGTGATGGGGACTTCCCAACTGAGCAGTTCTTC

V gene: TRBV9
clone size: once
J gene: TRBJ2-1
CDR3 length: 15
D gene: TRBD1
CDR3 protein: CASSPRTGSIDEQFF
CDR3 DNA: TGTGCCAGCAGCCCCCGGACAGGGAGTATAGATGAGCAGTTCTTC

V gene: TRBV27
clone size: NA
J gene: TRBJ2-6
CDR3 length: 17
D gene: TRBD1
CDR3 protein: CASSLGQGRSGANVLTF
CDR3 DNA: TGTGCCAGCAGTTTGGGACAGGGTCGTTCTGGGGCCAACGTCCTGACTTTC

V gene: TRBV7-8
clone size: NA
J gene: TRBJ2-1
CDR3 length: 14
D gene: TRBD2
CDR3 protein: CASSLVGGWNEQFF
CDR3 DNA: TGTGCCAGCAGCTTAGTGGGGGGGTGGAATGAGCAGTTCTTC

V gene: TRBV5-1
clone size: NA
J gene: TRBJ2-5
CDR3 length: 18
D gene: TRBD2
CDR3 protein: CASSLVASGGGPQETQYF
CDR3 DNA: TGCGCCAGCAGCTTGGTCGCTAGCGGGGGAGGGCCTCAAGAGACCCAGTACTTC

V gene: TRBV4-1
clone size: NA
J gene: TRBJ2-1
CDR3 length: 15
D gene: NA
CDR3 protein: CASSQFRSSYNEQFF
CDR3 DNA: TGCGCCAGCAGCCAATTCCGTAGCTCCTACAATGAGCAGTTCTTC

V gene: TRBV2
clone size: NA
J gene: TRBJ2-1
CDR3 length: 15
D gene: NA
CDR3 protein: CASSDQGSLNNEQFF
CDR3 DNA: TGTGCCAGCAGTGATCAGGGTTCCCTAAACAATGAGCAGTTCTTC

V gene: TRBV7-6
clone size: NA
J gene: TRBJ2-3
CDR3 length: 17
D gene: TRBD2
CDR3 protein: CASSFRLAGVITDTQYF
CDR3 DNA: TGTGCCAGCAGCTTCCGACTAGCGGGAGTTATCACAGATACGCAGTATTTT

V gene: TRBV5-4
clone size: NA
J gene: TRBJ2-4
CDR3 length: 14
D gene: TRBD1
CDR3 protein: CASSPGTAKNIQYF
CDR3 DNA: TGTGCCAGCAGCCCAGGGACAGCAAAAAACATTCAGTACTTC

V gene: TRBV7-2
clone size: NA
J gene: TRBJ2-5
CDR3 length: 15
D gene: NA
CDR3 protein: CASSFLRDTSETQYF
CDR3 DNA: TGTGCCAGCAGCTTCCTCCGGGACACATCTGAGACCCAGTACTTC

V gene: TRBV6-2/TRBV6-3
clone size: NA
J gene: TRBJ1-4
CDR3 length: 13
D gene: NA
CDR3 protein: CASSVPTYEKLFF
CDR3 DNA: TGTGCCAGCAGTGTACCGACATACGAAAAACTGTTTTTT

V gene: TRBV6-5
clone size: NA
J gene: TRBJ2-7
CDR3 length: 15
D gene: TRBD1
CDR3 protein: CASSYGGQGAYEQYF
CDR3 DNA: TGTGCCAGCAGTTACGGGGGACAGGGGGCGTACGAGCAGTACTTC

V gene: TRBV11-3
clone size: NA
J gene: TRBJ1-6
CDR3 length: 13
D gene: NA
CDR3 protein: CASSLDQASPLHF
CDR3 DNA: TGTGCCAGCAGCTTAGATCAAGCTTCACCCCTCCACTTT

V gene: TRBV7-2
clone size: NA
J gene: TRBJ1-2
CDR3 length: 15
D gene: TRBD1
CDR3 protein: CASRGGRGVAYGYTF
CDR3 DNA: TGTGCCAGCCGAGGGGGCAGGGGAGTTGCCTATGGCTACACCTTC

V gene: TRBV9
clone size: NA
J gene: TRBJ1-2
CDR3 length: 14
D gene: TRBD1
CDR3 protein: CASSVGDRAYGYTF
CDR3 DNA: TGTGCCAGCAGCGTAGGGGACAGGGCCTATGGCTACACCTTC